The sequence of this T cell receptor (beta chain) was determined in a study of neurological immune-mediated disorders. CDR1 is LNHNV and CDR2 is YYDKDF in the germline V gene (reference sequence). V was pared by 5 bases and J by 9 bases, with 14 bases of the junction left unmatched. This CDR3 spans 17 amino acids. This clonotype came up many times. TCRdb fed the 5' RACE reads into MiXCR, producing one record per CDR3 protein. Altogether some 61,000 distinct CDR3 sequences are present, roughly 3.6% being singletons, with the ten largest covering approximately 1.3%. The V gene is TRBV15, the J gene TRBJ2-1; 12 positions agree with TRBD2. Sequencing input: PBMCs. This TCR derives from a man aged 30 to 45 with multiple sclerosis. This CDR3 reads CATSSRAPSGGAGEQFF. CDR3 nucleotides: TGTGCCACCAGCTCCAGGGCACCTAGCGGGGGGGCCGGTGAGCAGTTCTTC.